These 28 T cell receptor beta chains came from one sample sequenced in a study of CD8 T cells in ankylosing spondylitis. TCRdb reanalysed the 5' RACE reads using MiXCR and keeps one entry per CDR3 protein. Altogether under 150,000 distinct CDR3 sequences are present, 9.3% being singletons, with the ten largest covering 3.3%. The sample consisted of blood, either unsorted or a sorted T cell fraction (not recorded which). The receptors come from a male donor with ankylosing spondylitis or in good health (not recorded which).

This clonotype occurred many times. This chain links TRBV2 with TRBJ2-5; D might be TRBD1 (6 bases). Trimming stripped 4 bases from V and 5 bases from J, with 11 bases between. Germline V gene lookup returns CDR1 SNHLY and CDR2 FYNNEI. This CDR3 contains 13 residues. The CDR3 DNA is TGTGCCAGCAGTGCGGACAGCATGGAGACCCAGTACTTC. Amino acids: CASSADSMETQYF.

The chain links TRBV21-1 to TRBJ2-5; TRBD2 is the table's D call and was not checked against the DNA. TRBV21-1 is listed as a pseudogene. The CDR3 length is 17 residues. The CDR3 loop reads CASSFQSAGRELETQYF. CDR3 nucleotide sequence: TGTGCCAGCAGCTTTCAATCAGCCGGTCGGGAGTTAGAGACCCAGTACTTC.

CDR3 sequence reads: CSAYVSSYNEQFF. CDR3 sequence (DNA): TGCAGTGCCTACGTAAGCTCCTACAATGAGCAGTTCTTC. The chain combines TRBV20-1 with TRBJ2-1, with D hard to call. This CDR3 contains 13 residues. V dropped 6 bases and J dropped 0 bases, with 9 bases sitting between them. From germline, CDR1 is DFQATT and CDR2 SNEGSKA (reference sequence).

The chain has TRBV6-5 and TRBJ2-3, with no clear D. The CDR3 has 15 residues. Germline values: CDR1 MNHEY, CDR2 SVGAGI. Trimming shortened V by 2 bases and J by 2 bases, and 11 bases separated the two germline ends. The CDR3 reads CASSYNLRPTDTQYF. The CDR3 DNA is TGTGCCAGCAGTTACAATCTACGGCCCACAGATACGCAGTATTTT.

The chain is built from TRBV7-2 and TRBJ2-5, with 9 positions matching TRBD2. J gave up 4 bases and V 1 base, and 1 base lay outside the gene matches. Per the germline V gene, CDR1 is SGHTA and CDR2 is FQGNSA. The CDR3 sequence is 14 residues long. The CDR3 DNA reads as TGTGCCAGCAGCTTAGGACTAGCGGTAGAGACCCAGTACTTC. Its translation is CASSLGLAVETQYF.

The gene calls are TRBV28 and TRBJ2-7, with D possibly matching TRBD2 (6 bases). Germline V CDR1 and CDR2: MDHEN, SYDVKM. This CDR3 has 16 residues. V was shortened by 5 bases and J by 0 bases, with 17 bases between the two germline ends. CDR3 sequence reads: CASSITGRISSYEQYF. CDR3 DNA: TGTGCCAGCAGTATCACCGGGAGAATTAGCTCCTACGAGCAGTACTTC.

The table lists this clonotype with a few counts. The rearrangement links TRBV2 to TRBJ2-1; TRBD2 matches at 7 bases. CDR1 is SNHLY, CDR2 FYNNEI, per germline. CDR3 size: 15 residues. Unmatched junction bases numbered 6, after V lost 3 bases and J lost 4 bases. The CDR3 DNA follows: TGTGCCAGCAGTGAGTGGGAGGGGAGGTACAATGAGCAGTTCTTC. It translates to CASSEWEGRYNEQFF.

This clonotype has a count of ten or more. This chain's CDR3 is CSVEVSYEQYF. The CDR3 coding sequence is TGCAGCGTTGAAGTCTCCTACGAGCAGTACTTC. The V gene is TRBV29-1, the J gene TRBJ2-7; D remains ambiguous. CDR3 length: 11 residues. CDR1 and CDR2 from the germline V gene are SQVTM and ANQGSEA. V shed 1 base and J shed 0 bases, with 1 base lying between them.

A remark on this clonotype: A much larger clone sits a single nucleotide away, making a read error possible. This chain joins TRBV5-1 and TRBJ2-1; TRBD2 is a possible D gene (5 bases). In germline, CDR1 is SGHRS, CDR2 YFSETQ. This CDR3 region has 13 residues. V was pared by 2 bases and J by 9 bases, with 12 bases between. CDR3 loop: CASSLGLLGEQFF. The CDR3 nucleotides read TGCGCCAGCAGCTTAGGACTCCTTGGTGAGCAGTTCTTC.

The V gene is TRBV7-8, the J gene TRBJ2-5, with a tentative D call TRBD1 (6 bases). This CDR3 is built from 16 residues. Germline-derived CDR1 and CDR2 are SGHVS and FQNEAQ. Trimming took 1 base from V and 3 from J, leaving 15 bases between them. The CDR3 region is CASSLVGWDKKETQYF. The CDR3 nucleotides are TGTGCCAGCAGCTTAGTAGGGTGGGACAAAAAAGAGACCCAGTACTTC.

This clonotype was observed at least ten times. This rearrangement joins TRBV7-2 to TRBJ2-3, with D possibly being TRBD1 (6 bases). The CDR3 covers 16 residues. The germline V gene has CDR1 SGHTA and CDR2 FQGNSA. V lost 0 bases, J lost 5 bases, and 15 bases lay in between. The CDR3 here is CASSLATGLGLDTQYF. The CDR3 coding sequence is TGTGCCAGCAGCTTAGCGACAGGACTTGGGTTAGATACGCAGTATTTT.

The table lists this clonotype with many counts. The rearrangement joins TRBV5-1 to TRBJ2-7, with D perhaps matching TRBD2 (6 bases). CDR1 and CDR2 from the germline V gene are SGHRS and YFSETQ. There are 14 residues in the CDR3. V shed 0 bases and J shed 6 bases, with 13 bases lying between them. The CDR3 DNA reads as TGCGCCAGCAGCTTGGTTAGCGGAGCGGGCGAGCAGTACTTC. Translated: CASSLVSGAGEQYF.

This clonotype was counted many times. The rearrangement uses TRBV12-3 or TRBV12-4 and TRBJ2-1, with 7 bases matching TRBD1. The CDR3 spans 14 residues. Germline trimming cut 5 bases from V and 9 bases from J; bases unmatched to any gene: 10. CDR3 sequence reads: CASSEWDREGEQFF. The CDR3 DNA sequence: TGTGCCAGCAGTGAATGGGACAGAGAAGGTGAGCAGTTCTTC.

This clonotype was counted ten times or more. V and J are TRBV27 and TRBJ2-7; TRBD2 matches at 9 bases. The CDR3 covers 13 residues. With V trimmed by 5 bases and J by 2 bases, 1 base remained unmatched. Germline CDR1 is MNHEY and CDR2 is SMNVEV (reference sequence). CDR3 sequence reads: CASSVAGAYEQYF. The CDR3 DNA follows: TGTGCCAGCAGTGTAGCGGGAGCCTACGAGCAGTACTTC.

This clonotype was found many times. V is TRBV5-1 and J is TRBJ2-5; a possible D gene is TRBD2 (6 bases). V lost 4 bases and J 5 bases, leaving 15 bases between the germline ends. CDR3 length: 14 residues. Per germline, CDR1 SGHRS and CDR2 YFSETQ. The CDR3 DNA sequence: TGCGCCAGCAGCGCGGGGATGGGTTATGAGACCCAGTACTTC. It specifies CASSAGMGYETQYF.

This clonotype appeared many times. V and J are TRBV29-1 and TRBJ2-7; D is ambiguous. CDR3 length equals 12 residues. Germline lookup yields CDR1 SQVTM and CDR2 ANQGSEA. Trimming left V 4 bases short and J 4 bases short, with 11 bases between. The CDR3 DNA reads as TGCAGCGTTGGCGATAGTCCATACGAGCAGTACTTC. It encodes CSVGDSPYEQYF.

V gene TRBV28 combines with J gene TRBJ2-1; D unclear. Looked up from germline, CDR1 is MDHEN and CDR2 is SYDVKM. V dropped 10 bases and J dropped 3 bases, with 4 bases sitting between them. This CDR3 is 10 amino acids long. The chain's CDR3 is CATFYNEQFF. In DNA form, the CDR3 reads TGTGCCACTTTCTACAATGAGCAGTTCTTC.

The chain carries TRBV3-1 and TRBJ1-1; no reliable D call. V gave up 3 bases and J gave up 1 base, with 6 bases separating them. The germline gives CDR1 LGHDT, CDR2 YNNKEL (reference sequence). The CDR3 sequence is 13 residues long. DNA for the CDR3: TGTGCCAGCAGCCAGGGCGAGAACACTGAAGCTTTCTTT. It codes for CASSQGENTEAFF.

This clonotype was recorded at least ten times. V is TRBV7-2 and J is TRBJ2-1; a weak D match, TRBD2 (5 bases). Trimming removed 0 bases at V and 9 bases at J, with 21 bases between. CDR1 is SGHTA, CDR2 FQGNSA, per germline. The CDR3 is 17 residues long. The CDR3 DNA reads as TGTGCCAGCAGCTTAGCGTCGACTATGGTTAGGTCGGGTGAGCAGTTCTTC. Its protein product is CASSLASTMVRSGEQFF.

Many counts were recorded for this clonotype. The chain recombines TRBV5-1 with TRBJ2-2, with 8 nucleotides matching TRBD2. CDR1 is SGHRS, CDR2 YFSETQ, per germline. With V trimmed by 0 bases and J by 5 bases, 6 bases remained unmatched. The CDR3 consists of 16 residues. This chain's CDR3 is CASSLASGSSTGELFF. CDR3 nucleotides: TGCGCCAGCAGCTTGGCGAGCGGGAGTTCAACCGGGGAGCTGTTTTTT. The variable domain in full, completed from reference TRBV5-1 and TRBJ2-2, reads KAGVTQTPRYLIKTRGQQVTLSCSPISGHRSVSWYQQTPGQGLQFLFEYFSETQRNKGNFPGRFSGRQFSNSRSEMNVSTLELGDSALYLCASSLASGSSTGELFFGEGSRLTVL.

Many counts were recorded for this clonotype. V usage is TRBV29-1 and J usage is TRBJ1-3; D not resolved. The V gene's germline CDR1 is SQVTM and CDR2 ANQGSEA. The ends were cut back, 3 bases at V and 2 bases at J, with 8 bases in the middle. CDR3 length equals 13 residues. CDR3 nucleotides: TGCAGCGTTGATCAAGGGACTGGAAACACCATATATTTT. It encodes CSVDQGTGNTIYF.

There are a few counts of this clonotype. The V gene is TRBV11-2, the J gene TRBJ1-3; 7 nucleotides agree with TRBD1. The V and J ends lost 5 bases and 5 bases, in that order; junction bases with no gene match: 9. In germline, CDR1 is SGHAT, CDR2 FQNNGV. CDR3 length equals 15 residues. The CDR3 loop reads CASSPGTVARNTIYF. Here the CDR3 DNA reads TGTGCCAGCAGCCCGGGGACAGTGGCTAGAAACACCATATATTTT.

This chain links TRBV18 with TRBJ2-7; perhaps TRBD2 as D (5 bases). This CDR3 comprises 13 residues. With 3 bases removed from V and 6 bases from J, the gap between germline ends came to 12 bases. Germline CDR1 reads KGHSH; CDR2 reads LQKENI. CDR3 DNA sequence: TGTGCCAGCTCACCCGGACTTTCCCCCGAGCAGTACTTC. Encoded protein: CASSPGLSPEQYF.

This chain connects TRBV7-9 to TRBJ2-7; perhaps TRBD1 as D (5 bases). With 0 bases removed from V and 7 bases from J, the gap between germline ends came to 13 bases. The CDR3 contains 14 residues. Germline V gene data show CDR1 as SEHNR and CDR2 as FQNEAQ (reference sequence). The CDR3 sequence: CASSLALGLREQYF. As DNA, the CDR3 is TGTGCCAGCAGCTTAGCGCTGGGGCTGCGGGAGCAGTACTTC.

This chain connects TRBV7-2 to TRBJ2-7, with 7 nucleotides matching TRBD2. CDR1 SGHTA and CDR2 FQGNSA come from the germline V gene. The J segment lost 4 bases and the V segment lost 2 bases, leaving 8 bases of the junction unmatched. The CDR3 contains 15 residues. The CDR3 loop is CASSLSGIKDYEQYF. CDR3 coding DNA: TGTGCCAGCAGCTTAAGCGGGATTAAAGATTACGAGCAGTACTTC.

This chain connects TRBV25-1 to TRBJ2-7; TRBD1 aligns across 9 bases. V lost 1 base to trimming and J lost 3 bases; unmatched junction nucleotides: 4. The germline V gene has CDR1 MGHDK and CDR2 SYGVNS. The CDR3 spans 15 residues. The CDR3 DNA follows: TGTGCCAGCAGTGAATCTAGGACAGGGGACTACGAGCAGTACTTC. Translated: CASSESRTGDYEQYF.

This clonotype occurred many times. The chain links TRBV6-1 to TRBJ2-7, with 7 bases fitting TRBD1. J gave up 3 bases and V 7 bases, and 9 bases lay outside the gene matches. The CDR3 is made up of 14 amino acids. Germline CDR1 is MNHNS and CDR2 is SASEGT. The chain's CDR3 is CASKNTGVSYEQYF. In DNA, the CDR3 is TGTGCCAGCAAAAACACAGGGGTAAGCTACGAGCAGTACTTC.

The gene calls are TRBV20-1 and TRBJ1-2; D gene unclear. Germline V lookup: CDR1 DFQATT, CDR2 SNEGSKA (reference sequence). This CDR3 comprises 16 residues. The V end lost 4 bases, the J end lost 0 bases, and 18 bases lay between the germline ends. CDR3 residues: CSATGGQTSPNYGYTF. The DNA for the CDR3 is TGCAGTGCTACCGGTGGGCAGACCAGCCCTAACTATGGCTACACCTTC.